Presented here are 19 T cell receptor beta chains from one specimen sequenced in a study of T-cell reconstitution after alpha-beta-depleted transplantation in children listed by TCRdb under 2016. The library was prepared using PCR. The sequencer listed for this sample is Illumina HiSeq 2500. TCR libraries were prepared with molecular barcoding, using unique molecular identifiers to normalize TCRbeta repertoire quantification. TCRdb passed the public sequencing reads through fastp at Q25 and MiXCR, retaining productive beta sequences. Every distinct CDR3 protein forms one entry, paired with its most common genes and DNA. The sample data list roughly 500,000 distinct CDR3 sequences, and approximately 32% of these were observed just once. The ten top clones hold 2% to 2.5% of the sample. The sample was PBMCs from the stem cell graft donor, taken from the stem cell graft. These receptors were collected from a human donor who donated a stem cell graft to a child with aplastic anemia.

CDR3 sequence (DNA): TGTGCCAGCATCCTCGGGGGAGGCTCCTACAATGAGCAGTTCTTC. This translates into CASILGGGSYNEQFF. The chain links TRBV12-3 or TRBV12-4 to TRBJ2-1, with D possibly being TRBD2 (6 bases). This CDR3 region has 15 residues. V lost 7 bases, J lost 0 bases, and 13 bases lay in between.

This clonotype was seen more than once but under ten times. V and J are TRBV3-1 and TRBJ2-5; D remains unclear. V shed 3 bases and J shed 5 bases, with 10 bases lying between them. The germline CDR1 and CDR2 sequences are LGHDT and YNNKEL (reference sequence). The CDR3 sequence is 13 residues long. The CDR3 nucleotides are TGTGCCAGCAGCCAGGGTGCGGTTGAGACCCAGTACTTC. It translates to CASSQGAVETQYF.

The chain couples TRBV6-1 to TRBJ2-2; no firm D call. Trimming took off 6 bases at V and 5 bases at J, with 10 bases between the two ends. The CDR3 is made up of 13 amino acids. Germline V lookup: CDR1 MNHNS, CDR2 SASEGT. The CDR3 loop reads CASRISLTGELFF. DNA for the CDR3: TGTGCCAGCAGAATCTCCCTGACCGGGGAGCTGTTTTTT.

This clonotype has only a few counts. The gene calls are TRBV10-2 and TRBJ1-5; D remains ambiguous. The CDR3 covers 13 residues. V lost 3 bases to trimming and J lost 6 bases, with 9 bases between them. CDR1 WSHSY and CDR2 SAAADI come from the germline V gene. Here the CDR3 DNA reads TGCGCCAGCAGTGATTGGGGAGGTCAGCCCCAGCATTTT. Protein: CASSDWGGQPQHF.

V is TRBV5-5 and J is TRBJ2-4; D unresolved. The ends were cut back, 0 bases at V and 0 bases at J, with 13 bases in the middle. Per germline, CDR1 SGHKS and CDR2 YYEKEE (reference sequence). The CDR3 is made up of 17 amino acids. CDR3 region: CASSLEWADLAKNIQYF. The CDR3 region has the DNA TGTGCCAGCAGCTTGGAGTGGGCAGACCTAGCCAAAAACATTCAGTACTTC.

This chain connects TRBV6-2 or TRBV6-3 to TRBJ2-2; a possible D gene is TRBD1 (6 bases). In germline, CDR1 is MNHEY, CDR2 SVGEGT. CDR3 length equals 15 residues. The V end was cut by 5 bases, the J end by 4 bases, with 14 bases between. CDR3 nucleotides: TGTGCCAGCAGTGGGCACAGGGTTCCCACCGGGGAGCTGTTTTTT. This encodes CASSGHRVPTGELFF.

The sample holds a few counts of this clonotype. DNA of the CDR3: TGCAGCGTAGATGGGACTCGATCTGCGGCCCAGTACTTC. Translating it yields CSVDGTRSAAQYF. The gene calls are TRBV29-1 and TRBJ2-5, with D tentatively TRBD2 (6 bases). The CDR3 runs 13 residues. Trimming pared 6 bases from V and 9 bases from J, leaving 20 bases between. CDR1 and CDR2 (germline): SQVTM, ANQGSEA. The whole variable domain, filled in from reference TRBV29-1 and TRBJ2-5, reads SAVISQKPSRDICQRGTSLTIQCQVDSQVTMMFWYRQQPGQSLTLIATANQGSEATYESGFVIDKFPISRPNLTFSTLTVSNMSPEDSSIYLCSVDGTRSAAQYFGPGTRLLVL.

J is TRBJ2-1 and V is TRBV5-1; 9 bases match TRBD2. Per germline, CDR1 SGHRS and CDR2 YFSETQ. The CDR3 has 14 residues. The junction had 4 bases not matched to a gene; V was cut back by 3 bases and J by 6 bases. CDR3 amino acids: CASSWQTSGNEQFF. For the CDR3, the DNA is TGCGCCAGCAGCTGGCAGACTAGCGGCAATGAGCAGTTCTTC. Using reference TRBV5-1 and TRBJ2-1 for the parts outside the CDR3, the full variable domain is KAGVTQTPRYLIKTRGQQVTLSCSPISGHRSVSWYQQTPGQGLQFLFEYFSETQRNKGNFPGRFSGRQFSNSRSEMNVSTLELGDSALYLCASSWQTSGNEQFFGPGTRLTVL.

This chain links TRBV3-1 with TRBJ2-1; 9 positions agree with TRBD2. Germline-derived CDR1 and CDR2 are LGHDT and YNNKEL (reference sequence). V was pared by 2 bases and J by 4 bases, with 9 bases of the junction left unmatched. This CDR3 region has 17 residues. CDR3: CASSQPIGLASYNEQFF. The CDR3 nucleotides are TGTGCCAGCAGCCAACCAATCGGACTAGCGAGTTACAATGAGCAGTTCTTC.

The chain combines TRBV28 with TRBJ2-6; 7 nucleotides agree with TRBD1. The CDR3 is made up of 17 amino acids. Germline CDR1 and CDR2: MDHEN and SYDVKM. Unmatched junction bases numbered 8, after V lost 4 bases and J lost 2 bases. The CDR3: CASSSHLTGAGANVLTF. The CDR3 DNA follows: TGTGCCAGCAGTTCACACCTTACAGGGGCTGGGGCCAACGTCCTGACTTTC.

The chain combines TRBV5-1 with TRBJ2-3, with 7 bases matching TRBD2. With 0 bases clipped from V and 2 bases from J, the junction kept 3 bases outside the gene matches. CDR3 length equals 15 residues. Looked up from germline, CDR1 is SGHRS and CDR2 is YFSETQ. The CDR3 sequence is CASSLASGPTDTQYF. The CDR3 DNA reads as TGCGCCAGCAGCTTGGCTAGCGGCCCCACAGATACGCAGTATTTT.

V usage is TRBV5-8 and J usage is TRBJ2-5, with D perhaps matching TRBD1 (6 bases). The CDR3 covers 15 residues. The germline CDR1 and CDR2 sequences are SGHTS and YDEGEE. V was shortened by 0 bases and J by 2 bases, with 11 bases between the two germline ends. CDR3 coding DNA: TGTGCCAGCAGCTTGGGAGGACAGCTACAAGAGACCCAGTACTTC. Translated: CASSLGGQLQETQYF. The full variable domain, completed using reference TRBV5-8 and TRBJ2-5, is EAGVTQSPTHLIKTRGQQATLRCSPISGHTSVYWYQQALGLGLQFLLWYDEGEERNRGNFPPRFSGRQFPNYSSELNVNALELEDSALYLCASSLGGQLQETQYFGPGTRLLVL.

The chain links TRBV4-3 to TRBJ1-6, with 7 bases that match TRBD1. Trimming took 1 base from V and 7 from J; bases not matched to a gene: 4. From germline, CDR1 is LGHNA and CDR2 YSLEER. The CDR3 consists of 15 residues. The CDR3 DNA is TGCGCCAGCAGCCAAGGACAGGGTCCGAATTCACCCCTCCACTTT. Amino acid sequence: CASSQGQGPNSPLHF.

This sequence joins TRBV27 and TRBJ2-7; the match to TRBD1 covers 9 bases. The V and J ends lost 5 bases and 4 bases, in that order; junction bases with no gene match: 9. CDR3 length: 15 residues. Germline V gene data show CDR1 as MNHEY and CDR2 as SMNVEV (reference sequence). In DNA form, the CDR3 reads TGTGCCAGCAGTGTACAGGGGGCTGTGTTTTACGAGCAGTACTTC. Its translation: CASSVQGAVFYEQYF.

The V call is TRBV5-5, the J call TRBJ1-4; D is ambiguous. Germline CDR1 SGHKS, CDR2 YYEKEE (reference sequence). V was pared by 1 base and J by 8 bases, with 15 bases between. This CDR3 region has 15 residues. The CDR3 protein is CASSLYTGEAEKLFF. The DNA for the CDR3 is TGTGCCAGCAGCTTGTATACGGGAGAGGCGGAAAAACTGTTTTTT.

V and J are TRBV27 and TRBJ2-2; D is undetermined. V lost 4 bases and J 4 bases, leaving 7 bases between the germline ends. This CDR3 contains 13 residues. Looked up from germline, CDR1 is MNHEY and CDR2 is SMNVEV (reference sequence). CDR3 amino acids: CASSSPSTGELFF. The CDR3 nucleotides are TGTGCCAGCAGTTCCCCCTCCACCGGGGAGCTGTTTTTT.

The rearrangement links TRBV4-2 to TRBJ2-3, with 12 bases identical to TRBD2. Germline assignment: CDR1 LGHNA and CDR2 YNFKEQ. This CDR3 contains 16 residues. V dropped 0 bases and J dropped 5; count of bases not matched to a gene: 3. For the CDR3, the DNA is TGTGCCAGCAGCCAAGATCCGACTAGCGGGAGAGATACGCAGTATTTT. This translates into CASSQDPTSGRDTQYF.

V usage is TRBV7-2 and J usage is TRBJ1-6, with D tentatively TRBD1 (6 bases). Germline V lookup: CDR1 SGHTA, CDR2 FQGNSA. This CDR3 comprises 15 residues. Trimming shortened V by 5 bases and J by 1 base, and 9 bases separated the two germline ends. The CDR3 DNA reads as TGTGCCAGCAGCATCCAGGGGTCCTATAATTCACCCCTCCACTTT. Its translation is CASSIQGSYNSPLHF.

This clonotype was recorded a few times. The chain combines TRBV29-1 with TRBJ1-4, with a possible D match to TRBD1 (5 bases). Deletions cut 8 bases from V and 8 bases from J, with 18 bases between. The CDR3 spans 13 residues. Germline CDR1 SQVTM, CDR2 ANQGSEA. This CDR3 is CSPVRQTKEKLFF. The CDR3 DNA sequence: TGCAGCCCCGTTAGACAGACCAAAGAAAAACTGTTTTTT.